The TCR beta chain described here comes from a study of identical twins. The V gene's germline CDR1 is MDHEN and CDR2 SYDVKM. This CDR3 comprises 15 residues. Trimming took 3 bases from V and 1 from J, leaving 11 bases between them. TCRdb itself ran the 5' RACE reads through MiXCR, one entry per CDR3 protein. The table records 1,800,000 or so distinct CDR3 sequences, roughly a third of them present only once. This clonotype was seen a few times. Its antigen is not known. Study observations and caveats: It was out-of-frame TCR alpha sharing in monozygotic twins that models underestimated.

The specimen was cord blood. The genes are TRBV28 and TRBJ2-3, with D possibly TRBD2 on 6 matching bases. The source is a newborn girl in good health. The DNA of the CDR3 is TGTGCCAGCAGTTTCCCGGGGGACGGCACAGATACGCAGTATTTT. It yields the protein CASSFPGDGTDTQYF.